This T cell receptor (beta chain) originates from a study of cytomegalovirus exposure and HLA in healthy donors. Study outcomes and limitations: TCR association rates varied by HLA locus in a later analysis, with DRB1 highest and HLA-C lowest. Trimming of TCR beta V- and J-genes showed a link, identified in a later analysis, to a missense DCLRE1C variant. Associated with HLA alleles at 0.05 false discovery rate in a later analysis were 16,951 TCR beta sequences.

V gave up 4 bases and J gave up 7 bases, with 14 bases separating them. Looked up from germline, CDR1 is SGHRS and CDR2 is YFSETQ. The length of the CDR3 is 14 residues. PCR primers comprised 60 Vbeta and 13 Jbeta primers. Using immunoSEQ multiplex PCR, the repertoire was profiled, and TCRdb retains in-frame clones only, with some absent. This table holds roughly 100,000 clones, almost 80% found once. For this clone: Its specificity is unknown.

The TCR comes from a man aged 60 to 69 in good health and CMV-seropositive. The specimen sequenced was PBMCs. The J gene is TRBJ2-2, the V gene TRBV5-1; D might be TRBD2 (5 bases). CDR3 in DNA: TGCGCCAGCAGCCAGGACCCGAGGGTCGGGGAGCTGTTTTTT. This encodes CASSQDPRVGELFF. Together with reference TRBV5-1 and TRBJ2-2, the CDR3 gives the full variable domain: KAGVTQTPRYLIKTRGQQVTLSCSPISGHRSVSWYQQTPGQGLQFLFEYFSETQRNKGNFPGRFSGRQFSNSRSEMNVSTLELGDSALYLCASSQDPRVGELFFGEGSRLTVL.